This TCR beta chain derives from a study of T cell changes during pregnancy in multiple sclerosis. Generated by immunoSEQ multiplex PCR, the TCRdb table keeps only in-frame clones and is missing some. The data show 100,000 to 130,000 clones, 85% to 95% seen once. Trimming removed 3 bases from V and 6 bases from J; junction bases left unmatched: 11. CDR1 and CDR2 (germline): LGHNA, YSLEER. This CDR3 has 16 residues. Source: peripheral blood, taken in the third trimester of pregnancy. The V call is TRBV4-3, the J call TRBJ2-5; 9 bases fit TRBD2. The receptor was isolated from a female donor in good health, enrolled as a control in a pregnancy study. The chain's CDR3 is CASSQRGGTSPKTQYF. As DNA, the CDR3 is TGCGCCAGCAGCCAGAGGGGGGGGACTAGCCCCAAGACCCAGTACTTC.